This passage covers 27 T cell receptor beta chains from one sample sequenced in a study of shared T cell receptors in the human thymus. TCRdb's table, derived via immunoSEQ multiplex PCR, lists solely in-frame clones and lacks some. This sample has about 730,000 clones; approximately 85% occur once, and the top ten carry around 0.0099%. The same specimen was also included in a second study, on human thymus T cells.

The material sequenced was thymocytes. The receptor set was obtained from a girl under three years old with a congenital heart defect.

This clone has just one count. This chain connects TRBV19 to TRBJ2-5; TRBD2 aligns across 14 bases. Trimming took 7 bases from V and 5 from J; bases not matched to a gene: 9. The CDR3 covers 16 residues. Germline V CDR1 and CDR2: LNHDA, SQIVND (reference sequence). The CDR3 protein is CASTTRTSGGLETQYF. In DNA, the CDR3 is TGTGCCAGTACCACTCGGACTAGCGGGGGGTTGGAGACCCAGTACTTC.

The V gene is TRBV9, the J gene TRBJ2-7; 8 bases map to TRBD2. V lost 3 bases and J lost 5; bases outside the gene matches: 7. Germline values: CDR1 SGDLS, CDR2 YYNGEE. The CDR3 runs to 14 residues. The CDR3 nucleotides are TGTGCCAGCAGCGCGGGGGGGCCCTTCAACGAGCAGTACTTC. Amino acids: CASSAGGPFNEQYF.

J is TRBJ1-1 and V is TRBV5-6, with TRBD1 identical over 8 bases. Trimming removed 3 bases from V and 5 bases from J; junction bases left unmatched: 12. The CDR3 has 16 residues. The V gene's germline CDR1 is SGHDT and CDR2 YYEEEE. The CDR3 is CASSSRPGTGGTEAFF. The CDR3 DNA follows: TGTGCCAGCAGCTCAAGACCCGGGACAGGAGGGACTGAAGCTTTCTTT. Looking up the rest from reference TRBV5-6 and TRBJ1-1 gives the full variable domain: DAGVTQSPTHLIKTRGQQVTLRCSPKSGHDTVSWYQQALGQGPQFIFQYYEEEERQRGNFPDRFSGHQFPNYSSELNVNALLLGDSALYLCASSSRPGTGGTEAFFGQGTRLTVV.

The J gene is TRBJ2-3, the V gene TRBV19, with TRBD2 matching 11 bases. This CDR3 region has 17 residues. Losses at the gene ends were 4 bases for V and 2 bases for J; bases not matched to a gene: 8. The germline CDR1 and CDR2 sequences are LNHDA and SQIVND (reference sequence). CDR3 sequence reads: CASSRVRLAGNTDTQYF. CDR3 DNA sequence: TGTGCCAGTAGTAGGGTGAGACTAGCGGGGAACACAGATACGCAGTATTTT.

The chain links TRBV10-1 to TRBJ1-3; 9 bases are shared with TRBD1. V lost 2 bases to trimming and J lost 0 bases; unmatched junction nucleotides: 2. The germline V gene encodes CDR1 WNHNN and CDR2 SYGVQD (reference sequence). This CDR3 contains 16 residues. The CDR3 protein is CASSEPTGGSGNTIYF. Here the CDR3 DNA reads TGCGCCAGCAGTGAGCCGACAGGGGGCTCTGGAAACACCATATATTTT.

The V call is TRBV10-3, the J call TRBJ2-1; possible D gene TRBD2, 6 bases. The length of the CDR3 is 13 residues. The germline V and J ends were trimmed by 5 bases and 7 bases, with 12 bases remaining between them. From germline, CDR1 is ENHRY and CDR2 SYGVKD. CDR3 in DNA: TGTGCCATCAGTAGGGGCGCGGGAAATGAGCAGTTCTTC. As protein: CAISRGAGNEQFF.

This CDR3 reads CASSDPDSYSGNTIYF. The CDR3 region has the DNA TGTGCCAGCAGTGACCCCGACAGCTACTCTGGAAACACCATATATTTT. V is TRBV6-1 and J is TRBJ1-3; TRBD1 is a possible D gene (5 bases). This CDR3 contains 16 residues. Between the trimmed V and J ends, which lost 3 bases and 0 bases, there was a span of 12 bases. The germline gives CDR1 MNHNS, CDR2 SASEGT.

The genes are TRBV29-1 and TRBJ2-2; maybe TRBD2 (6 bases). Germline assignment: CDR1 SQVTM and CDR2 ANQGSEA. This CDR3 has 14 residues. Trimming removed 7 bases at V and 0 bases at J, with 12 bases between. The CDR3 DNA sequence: TGCAGCGCCGAACTAGCCACGAACACCGGGGAGCTGTTTTTT. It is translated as CSAELATNTGELFF.

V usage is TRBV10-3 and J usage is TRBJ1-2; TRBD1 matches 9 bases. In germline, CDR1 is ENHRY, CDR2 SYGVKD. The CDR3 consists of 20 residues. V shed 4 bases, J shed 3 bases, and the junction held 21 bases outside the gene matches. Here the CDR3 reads CAISGSYFPGQGSFDYGYTF. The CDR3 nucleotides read TGTGCCATCAGTGGCTCGTATTTTCCGGGACAGGGATCCTTTGACTATGGCTACACCTTC.

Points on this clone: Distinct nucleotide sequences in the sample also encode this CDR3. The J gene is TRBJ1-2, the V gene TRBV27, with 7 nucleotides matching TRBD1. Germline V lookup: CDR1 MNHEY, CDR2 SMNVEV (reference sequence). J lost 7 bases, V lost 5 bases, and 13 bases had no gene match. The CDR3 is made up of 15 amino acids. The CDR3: CASSPRQGAGGGYTF. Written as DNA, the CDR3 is TGTGCCAGCAGTCCCAGACAGGGCGCAGGTGGTGGCTACACCTTC.

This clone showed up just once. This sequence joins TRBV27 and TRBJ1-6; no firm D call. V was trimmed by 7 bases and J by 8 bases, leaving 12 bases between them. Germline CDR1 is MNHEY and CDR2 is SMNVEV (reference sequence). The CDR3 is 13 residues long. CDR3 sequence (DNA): TGTGCCAGCAAAGTCAGTACGCATTCACCCCTCCACTTT. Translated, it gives CASKVSTHSPLHF.

The CDR3 DNA reads as TGTGCCAGCAGCTTACCGCCAACGTTTAGCTCCTACGAGCAGTACTTC. It is translated as CASSLPPTFSSYEQYF. V and J are TRBV11-2 and TRBJ2-7; the D is unclear. The length of the CDR3 is 16 residues. Germline values: CDR1 SGHAT, CDR2 FQNNGV. V was cut by 2 bases and J by 0 bases, with 14 bases left in between.

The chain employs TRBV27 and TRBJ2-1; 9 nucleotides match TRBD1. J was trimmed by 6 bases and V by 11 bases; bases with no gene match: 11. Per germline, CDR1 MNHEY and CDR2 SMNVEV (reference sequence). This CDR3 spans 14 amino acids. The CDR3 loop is CAGFGTGKLNEQFF. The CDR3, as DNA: TGTGCCGGCTTTGGGACAGGGAAACTCAATGAGCAGTTCTTC.

Here the CDR3 reads CASSVGIRTAYGYTF. CDR3 nucleotides: TGTGCCAGCAGCGTCGGGATTAGGACAGCCTATGGCTACACCTTC. The chain couples TRBV9 to TRBJ1-2, with D possibly TRBD1 on 6 matching bases. V lost 2 bases and J lost 4, with 15 bases in between. The CDR3 is 15 residues long. CDR1 and CDR2 from the germline V gene are SGDLS and YYNGEE.

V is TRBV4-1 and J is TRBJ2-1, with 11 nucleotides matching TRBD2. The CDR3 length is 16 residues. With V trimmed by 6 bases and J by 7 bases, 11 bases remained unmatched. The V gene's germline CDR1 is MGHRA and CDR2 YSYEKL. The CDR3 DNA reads TGCGCCAGCAGTCAAAAGCTAGCGGGGGGCCGGAATGAGCAGTTCTTC. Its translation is CASSQKLAGGRNEQFF.

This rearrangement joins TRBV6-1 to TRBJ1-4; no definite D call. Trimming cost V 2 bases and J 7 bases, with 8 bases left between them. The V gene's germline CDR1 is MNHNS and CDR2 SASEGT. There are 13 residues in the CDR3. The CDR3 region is CASSESAGEKLFF. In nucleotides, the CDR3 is TGTGCCAGCAGTGAAAGCGCCGGTGAAAAACTGTTTTTT.

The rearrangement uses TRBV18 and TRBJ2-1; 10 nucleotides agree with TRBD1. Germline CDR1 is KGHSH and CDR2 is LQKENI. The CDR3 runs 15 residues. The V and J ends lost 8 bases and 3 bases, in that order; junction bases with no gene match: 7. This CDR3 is CASGTGEARYNEQFF. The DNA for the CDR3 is TGTGCCAGCGGGACAGGGGAGGCTCGCTACAATGAGCAGTTCTTC.

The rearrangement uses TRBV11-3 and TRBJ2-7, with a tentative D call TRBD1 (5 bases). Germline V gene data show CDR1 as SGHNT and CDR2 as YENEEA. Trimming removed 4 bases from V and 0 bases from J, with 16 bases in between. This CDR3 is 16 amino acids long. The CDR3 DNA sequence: TGTGCCAGCAGCTCTGACAGCATCCCTTCCTCCTACGAGCAGTACTTC. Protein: CASSSDSIPSSYEQYF.

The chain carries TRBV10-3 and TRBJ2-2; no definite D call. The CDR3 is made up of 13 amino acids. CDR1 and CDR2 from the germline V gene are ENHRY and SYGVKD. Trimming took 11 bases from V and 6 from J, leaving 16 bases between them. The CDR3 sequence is CALKPRSAGELFF. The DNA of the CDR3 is TGTGCCCTCAAGCCACGTTCGGCCGGGGAGCTGTTTTTT.

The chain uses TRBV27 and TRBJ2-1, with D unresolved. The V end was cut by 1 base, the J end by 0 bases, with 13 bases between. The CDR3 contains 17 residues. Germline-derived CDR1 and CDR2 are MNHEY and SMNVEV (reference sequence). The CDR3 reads CASSLLIQRPSYNEQFF. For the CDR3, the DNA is TGTGCCAGCAGTTTATTGATCCAGCGCCCCTCCTACAATGAGCAGTTCTTC.

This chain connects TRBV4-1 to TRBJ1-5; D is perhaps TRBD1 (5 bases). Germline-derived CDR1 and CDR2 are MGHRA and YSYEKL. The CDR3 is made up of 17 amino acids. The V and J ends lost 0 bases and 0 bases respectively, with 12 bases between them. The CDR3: CASSQEGRGVSNQPQHF. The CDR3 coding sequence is TGCGCCAGCAGCCAAGAAGGCCGGGGGGTTAGCAATCAGCCCCAGCATTTT.

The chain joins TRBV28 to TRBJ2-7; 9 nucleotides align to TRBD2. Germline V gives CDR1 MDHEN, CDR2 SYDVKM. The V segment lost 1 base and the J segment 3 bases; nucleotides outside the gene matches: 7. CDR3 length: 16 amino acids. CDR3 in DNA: TGTGCCAGCAGTTTATCCATAGCGGGGGCAGACTACGAGCAGTACTTC. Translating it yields CASSLSIAGADYEQYF.

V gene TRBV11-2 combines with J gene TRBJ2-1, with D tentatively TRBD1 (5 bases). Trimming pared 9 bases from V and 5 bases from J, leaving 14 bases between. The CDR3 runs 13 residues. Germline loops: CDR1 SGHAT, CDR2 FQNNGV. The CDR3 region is CASALTEHNEQFF. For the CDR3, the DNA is TGTGCCAGTGCGCTGACAGAACACAATGAGCAGTTCTTC.

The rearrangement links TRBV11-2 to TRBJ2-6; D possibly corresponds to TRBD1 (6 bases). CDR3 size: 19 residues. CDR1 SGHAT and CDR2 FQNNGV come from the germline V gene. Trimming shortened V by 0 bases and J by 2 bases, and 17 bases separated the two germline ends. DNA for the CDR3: TGTGCCAGCAGCTTAGACCCTCCCTTCAGGGGCGCTGGGGCCAACGTCCTGACTTTC. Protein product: CASSLDPPFRGAGANVLTF.

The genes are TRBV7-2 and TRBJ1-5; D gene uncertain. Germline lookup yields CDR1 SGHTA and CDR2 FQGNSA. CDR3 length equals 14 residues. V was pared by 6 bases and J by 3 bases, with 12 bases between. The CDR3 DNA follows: TGTGCCAGCAGTCTAGGACGGGACAATCAGCCCCAGCATTTT. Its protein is CASSLGRDNQPQHF.

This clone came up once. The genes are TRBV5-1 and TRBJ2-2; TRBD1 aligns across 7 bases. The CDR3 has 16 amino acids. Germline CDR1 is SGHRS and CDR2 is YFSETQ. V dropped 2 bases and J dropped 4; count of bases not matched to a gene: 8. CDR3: CASSFFRDSRTGELFF. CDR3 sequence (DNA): TGCGCCAGCAGCTTTTTTCGGGACAGCCGCACCGGGGAGCTGTTTTTT.

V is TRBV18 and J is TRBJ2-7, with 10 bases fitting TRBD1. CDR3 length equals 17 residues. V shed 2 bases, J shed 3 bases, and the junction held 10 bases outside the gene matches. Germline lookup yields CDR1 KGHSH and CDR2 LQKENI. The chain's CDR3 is CASSPTTGQGGYYEQYF. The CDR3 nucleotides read TGTGCCAGCTCACCAACGACAGGACAGGGGGGGTACTACGAGCAGTACTTC.